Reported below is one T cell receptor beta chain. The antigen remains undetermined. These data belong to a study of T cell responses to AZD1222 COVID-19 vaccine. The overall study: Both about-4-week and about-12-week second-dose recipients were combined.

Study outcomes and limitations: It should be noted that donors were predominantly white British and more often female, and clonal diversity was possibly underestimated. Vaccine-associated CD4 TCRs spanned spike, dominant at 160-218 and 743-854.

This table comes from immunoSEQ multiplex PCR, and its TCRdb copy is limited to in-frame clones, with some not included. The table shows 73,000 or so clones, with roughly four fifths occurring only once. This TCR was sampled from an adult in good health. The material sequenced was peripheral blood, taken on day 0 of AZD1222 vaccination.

CDR3 sequence (DNA): TGTGCCAGTAGTTCCACAGGGAGCTCTGGCAATCAGCCCCAGCATTTT. Its translation: CASSSTGSSGNQPQHF. The chain joins TRBV19 to TRBJ1-5, with a possible D match to TRBD1 (6 bases). CDR1 LNHDA and CDR2 SQIVND come from the germline V gene (reference sequence). CDR3 length: 16 amino acids. With 5 bases removed from V and 2 bases from J, the gap between germline ends came to 16 bases.